This is a list of T cell receptor beta chains from one sample in a study of low-dose radiotherapy and immunotherapy resistance in tumors. A single record per CDR3 protein comes from TCRdb applying MiXCR to the reads. In the table there are just over 90,000 distinct CDR3 sequences, 20% to 25% of which are singletons. The input for sequencing was PBMCs, taken after low-dose radiotherapy plus immunotherapy. These receptors came from a female donor with ovarian cancer. CDR3s include the opening cysteine and the closing phenylalanine or tryptophan. A D gene is named only where the DNA matches it firmly. A row's size may be missing; if present it is once, few, many or a size class.

V gene,clone size,J gene,D gene,CDR3 DNA,CDR3 protein
TRBV2,many,TRBJ2-5,TRBD1,TGTGCCAGCAGTCCCTCCGGGACAGGGATGGGAGAGACCCAGTACTTC,CASSPSGTGMGETQYF
TRBV7-8,-,TRBJ2-1,TRBD2,TGTGCCAGCAGCTTAGACCCGGGAGGGCGATCTGGTCGCAATGAGCAGTTCTTC,CASSLDPGGRSGRNEQFF
TRBV7-3,-,TRBJ2-2,-,TGTGCCAGCAGCTTAGCGTCTAGGGGCACCGGGGAGCTGTTTTTT,CASSLASRGTGELFF
TRBV2,many,TRBJ2-1,TRBD2,TGTGCCAGCAGTGAGCGGACTAGCACCCACAATGAGCAGTTCTTC,CASSERTSTHNEQFF
TRBV2,-,TRBJ2-5,-,TGTGCCAGCAGTGTAAACAGCCGGGGAGACCAAGAGACCCAGTACTTC,CASSVNSRGDQETQYF
TRBV7-9,many,TRBJ2-1,TRBD2,TGTGCCAGCAGCAGCCAGCGGGAATTCCACAATGAGCAGTTCTTC,CASSSQREFHNEQFF
TRBV7-2,many,TRBJ2-5,-,TGTGCCAGCAGCTTTGATGGGTTGGAGACCCAGTACTTC,CASSFDGLETQYF
TRBV6-2/TRBV6-3,many,TRBJ2-2,-,TGTGCCAGCAGTTCTGGTGGCTATAACACCGGGGAGCTGTTTTTT,CASSSGGYNTGELFF
TRBV20-1,many,TRBJ2-1,TRBD2,TGCAGTGCTAGGGGGACTAGCGGGCTATACAATGAGCAGTTCTTC,CSARGTSGLYNEQFF
TRBV29-1,many,TRBJ2-7,-,TGCAGCGTGGGACATGGTAGCGAGCAGTACTTC,CSVGHGSEQYF
TRBV4-2,many,TRBJ1-5,-,TGTGCCAGCAGCCAATCTATGGGGGGCAATCAGCCCCAGCATTTT,CASSQSMGGNQPQHF
TRBV2,many,TRBJ2-3,-,TGTGCCAGCAGTGAGGGGTACCGGGGCACAGATACGCAGTATTTT,CASSEGYRGTDTQYF
TRBV19,many,TRBJ1-5,-,TGTGCCAGTAGCCGGATTGGACTTTTCTCTAGCAATCAGCCCCAGCATTTT,CASSRIGLFSSNQPQHF
TRBV2,many,TRBJ2-6,-,TGTGCCAGCGGAGATGGGTCGGCCAACGTCCTGACTTTC,CASGDGSANVLTF
TRBV12-3/TRBV12-4,few,TRBJ2-5,-,TGTGCCAGCAATTCGTTAGGAGAGACCCAGTACTTC,CASNSLGETQYF
TRBV11-2,-,TRBJ2-5,TRBD2,TGTGCCAGCAGCTCCGTGACTAGCGGCCAAGAGACCCAGTACTTC,CASSSVTSGQETQYF
TRBV20-1,medium-sized,TRBJ2-4,-,TGCAGTGCTGCGTCAGGTGGGCAGAGAAACATTCAGTACTTC,CSAASGGQRNIQYF
TRBV20-1,-,TRBJ2-5,-,TGCAGTGCTGGATGGGGAGTTACTGGGACCCAGTACTTC,CSAGWGVTGTQYF
TRBV7-3,many,TRBJ1-1,-,TGTGCCAGCAGCCCCACCCCAGTTGCTGAAGCTTTCTTT,CASSPTPVAEAFF
TRBV5-4,many,TRBJ1-5,TRBD1,TGTGCCAGCAGCTTGGTTCGTACCGGGACAGCGAATAGCAATCAGCCCCAGCATTTT,CASSLVRTGTANSNQPQHF
TRBV3-1,many,TRBJ2-1,-,TGTGCCAGCAGCCAGACAAAATGGGGGCCTTTACTCTCCTACAATGAGCAGTTCTTC,CASSQTKWGPLLSYNEQFF
TRBV5-1,many,TRBJ2-7,-,TGCGCCACCCGACGGGACTCCGACAGGGACTACGAGCAGTACTTC,CATRRDSDRDYEQYF
TRBV6-2/TRBV6-3,few,TRBJ1-3,TRBD1,TGTGCCAGCAGTTTTGGGACAGCCTCTGGAAACACCATATATTTT,CASSFGTASGNTIYF
TRBV24-1,many,TRBJ2-5,TRBD2,TGTGCCACCAGTGATTTCTTAGGGGCTAGCGGGTTAGAGACCCAGTACTTC,CATSDFLGASGLETQYF
TRBV25-1,many,TRBJ1-6,TRBD1,TGTGCCAGCAGTCCGAGGACAGGAGATAATTCACCCCTCCACTTT,CASSPRTGDNSPLHF
TRBV30,-,TRBJ1-1,-,TGTGCCTGGAGCAAGAACACTGAAGCTTTCTTT,CAWSKNTEAFF
TRBV6-2/TRBV6-3,many,TRBJ1-5,TRBD1,TGTGCCAGCAGTAAACTACAGGGGGCAAGCAATCAGCCCCAGCATTTT,CASSKLQGASNQPQHF
TRBV20-1,-,TRBJ1-5,TRBD1,TGCAGTGCTAGAGAACAGGGGGCCCATCAGCCCCAGCATTTT,CSAREQGAHQPQHF
TRBV5-1,many,TRBJ1-2,-,TGCGCCAGCAGCGCCTACAGGGAGTCCTATGGCTACACCTTC,CASSAYRESYGYTF
TRBV6-1,few,TRBJ1-2,-,TGTGCCAGCGCGGGAGGGGGGACGCATGGCTACACCTTC,CASAGGGTHGYTF
TRBV6-1,many,TRBJ2-7,TRBD2,TGTGCCAGCAGTTTCCTGCTACTAGCGGGAGGGTACGAGCAGTACTTC,CASSFLLLAGGYEQYF
TRBV28,many,TRBJ1-4,-,TGTGCCAGCAGTTCCGGGGATCGTGAAAAACTGTTTTTT,CASSSGDREKLFF
TRBV2,many,TRBJ2-1,-,TGTGCCAGCAGGCGCCACCTAGTTAATGAGCAGTTCTTC,CASRRHLVNEQFF
TRBV11-3,many,TRBJ1-6,TRBD1,TGTGCCAGCAGTCGCCCGACCGGGACAGGGGATTCACCCCTCCACTTT,CASSRPTGTGDSPLHF
TRBV11-3,-,TRBJ1-5,-,TGTGCCAGCAGCTTAGGGACGGAAGAGCCCCAGCATTTT,CASSLGTEEPQHF
TRBV27,many,TRBJ2-3,TRBD2,TGTGCCAGCAGTTCGGGACTAGCGGGGAAGGTTAGCACAGATACGCAGTATTTT,CASSSGLAGKVSTDTQYF
TRBV16,many,TRBJ1-3,TRBD1,TGTGCCAGCAGCCAATCGATGACAGGGTCTGGAAACACCATATATTTT,CASSQSMTGSGNTIYF
TRBV27,many,TRBJ1-5,-,TGTGCCAGCAGTCCCCGGCGAGGTGGGGTAGGTAATCAGCCCCAGCATTTT,CASSPRRGGVGNQPQHF
TRBV30,-,TRBJ2-6,-,TGTGCCTGGATTCTCCGGTTCTCTGGGGCCAACGTCCTGACTTTC,CAWILRFSGANVLTF
TRBV20-1,many,TRBJ1-2,-,TGCAGTGCAGACACAGGGTTAGGGGTCTATGGCTACACCTTC,CSADTGLGVYGYTF
TRBV12-3/TRBV12-4,many,TRBJ1-3,-,TGTGCCAGCAGTACGCGTACCGACACCATATATTTT,CASSTRTDTIYF
TRBV5-5,many,TRBJ2-3,-,TGTGCCAGCAGCTTCGGGTTCAGTTCAAGCACAGATACGCAGTATTTT,CASSFGFSSSTDTQYF
TRBV5-6,-,TRBJ1-1,TRBD1,TGTGCCAGCAGCCGGGACAGGACTATTGAAGCTTTCTTT,CASSRDRTIEAFF
TRBV30,many,TRBJ2-5,-,TGTGCCTGGAGTGCGGAGGGGACCCAGTACTTC,CAWSAEGTQYF
TRBV5-1,many,TRBJ1-1,TRBD1,TGCGCCAGCAGCTGGAACAGGGGCGGGAACACTGAAGCTTTCTTT,CASSWNRGGNTEAFF
TRBV7-2,many,TRBJ2-6,-,TGTGCCAGCAGCTTATGGGGGGACCGCTCTGGGGCCAACGTCCTGACTTTC,CASSLWGDRSGANVLTF
TRBV5-1,-,TRBJ2-5,-,TGCGCCAGCGAGGAGCCTCGGGGGACCCAGTACTTC,CASEEPRGTQYF
TRBV24-1,many,TRBJ1-1,TRBD1,TGTGCCACCAGTGACGGATCAGGGGGGATGAACACTGAAGCTTTCTTT,CATSDGSGGMNTEAFF
TRBV6-2/TRBV6-3,-,TRBJ2-2,TRBD2,TGTGCCAGCAGTGACTTTGGCGGGAGGGCCACCGGGGAGCTGTTTTTT,CASSDFGGRATGELFF
TRBV5-1,many,TRBJ2-2,-,TGCGCCAGCCATGGGGCCATTCGAGCCGGGGAGCTGTTTTTT,CASHGAIRAGELFF
TRBV5-5,many,TRBJ2-7,TRBD2,TGTGCCAGCAGCCCACTAGCGGGTTCAGAGCAGTACTTC,CASSPLAGSEQYF
TRBV29-1,many,TRBJ2-2,TRBD1,TGCAGCGTCTTGCAGGGGGCTCACGGGGAGCTGTTTTTT,CSVLQGAHGELFF
TRBV4-1,many,TRBJ2-7,TRBD2,TGCGCCAGCAGCCAAGGACTAGCGGGGAGGTACGAGCAGTACTTC,CASSQGLAGRYEQYF